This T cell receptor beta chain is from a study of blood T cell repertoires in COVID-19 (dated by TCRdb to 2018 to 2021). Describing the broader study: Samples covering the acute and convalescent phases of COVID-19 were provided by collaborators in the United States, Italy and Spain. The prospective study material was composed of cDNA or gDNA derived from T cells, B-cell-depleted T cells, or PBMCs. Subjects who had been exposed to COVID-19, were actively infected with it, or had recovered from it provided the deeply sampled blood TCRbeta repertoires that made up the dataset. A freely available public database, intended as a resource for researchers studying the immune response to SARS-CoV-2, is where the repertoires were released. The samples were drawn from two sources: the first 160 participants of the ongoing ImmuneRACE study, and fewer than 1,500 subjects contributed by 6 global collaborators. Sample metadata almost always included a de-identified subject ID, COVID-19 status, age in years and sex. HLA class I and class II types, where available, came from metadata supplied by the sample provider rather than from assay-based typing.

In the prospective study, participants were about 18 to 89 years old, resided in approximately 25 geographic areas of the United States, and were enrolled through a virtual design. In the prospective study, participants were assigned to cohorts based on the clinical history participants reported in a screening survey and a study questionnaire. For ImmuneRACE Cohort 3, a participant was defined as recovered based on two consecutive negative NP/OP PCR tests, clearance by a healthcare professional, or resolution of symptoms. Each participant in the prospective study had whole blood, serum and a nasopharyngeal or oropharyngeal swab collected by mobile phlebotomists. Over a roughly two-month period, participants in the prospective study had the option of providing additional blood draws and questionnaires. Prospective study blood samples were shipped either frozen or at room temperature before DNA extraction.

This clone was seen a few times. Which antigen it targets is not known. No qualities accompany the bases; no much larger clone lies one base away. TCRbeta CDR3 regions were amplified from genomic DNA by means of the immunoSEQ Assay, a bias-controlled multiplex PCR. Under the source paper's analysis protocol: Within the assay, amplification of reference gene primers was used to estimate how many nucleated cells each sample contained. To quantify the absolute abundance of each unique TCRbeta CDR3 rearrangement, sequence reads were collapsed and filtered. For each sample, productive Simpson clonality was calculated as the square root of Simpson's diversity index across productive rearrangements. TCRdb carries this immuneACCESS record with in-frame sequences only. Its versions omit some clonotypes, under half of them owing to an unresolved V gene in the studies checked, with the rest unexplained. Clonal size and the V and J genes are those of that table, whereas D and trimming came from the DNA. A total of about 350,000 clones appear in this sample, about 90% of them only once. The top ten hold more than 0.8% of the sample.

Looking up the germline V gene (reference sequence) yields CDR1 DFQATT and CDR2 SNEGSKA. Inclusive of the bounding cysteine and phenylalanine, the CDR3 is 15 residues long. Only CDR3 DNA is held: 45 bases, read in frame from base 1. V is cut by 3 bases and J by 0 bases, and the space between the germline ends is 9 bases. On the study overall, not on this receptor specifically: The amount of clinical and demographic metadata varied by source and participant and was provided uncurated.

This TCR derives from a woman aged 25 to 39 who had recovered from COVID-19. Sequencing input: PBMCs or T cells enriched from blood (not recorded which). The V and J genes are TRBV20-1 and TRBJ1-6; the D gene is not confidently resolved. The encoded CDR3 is CSASRSSSYNSPLHF. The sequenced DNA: TGCAGTGCTAGTCGGAGTAGCTCCTATAATTCACCCCTCCACTTT.